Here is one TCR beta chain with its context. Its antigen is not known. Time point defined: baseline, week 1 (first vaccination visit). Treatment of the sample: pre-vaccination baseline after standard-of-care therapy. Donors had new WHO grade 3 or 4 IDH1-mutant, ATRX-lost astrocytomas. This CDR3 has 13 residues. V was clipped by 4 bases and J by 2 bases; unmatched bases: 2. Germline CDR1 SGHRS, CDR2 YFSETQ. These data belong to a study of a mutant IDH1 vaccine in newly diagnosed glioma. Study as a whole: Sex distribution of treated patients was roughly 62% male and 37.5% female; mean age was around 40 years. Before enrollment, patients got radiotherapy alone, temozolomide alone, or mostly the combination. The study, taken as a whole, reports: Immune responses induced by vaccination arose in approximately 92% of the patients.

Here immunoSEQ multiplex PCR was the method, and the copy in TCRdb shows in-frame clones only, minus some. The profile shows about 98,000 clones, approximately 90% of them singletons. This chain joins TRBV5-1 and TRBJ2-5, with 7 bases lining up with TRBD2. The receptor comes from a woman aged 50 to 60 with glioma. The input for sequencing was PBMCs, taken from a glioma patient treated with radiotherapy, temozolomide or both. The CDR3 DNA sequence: TGCGCCAGCAGCCCTAGCGGTCAAGAGACCCAGTACTTC. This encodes CASSPSGQETQYF. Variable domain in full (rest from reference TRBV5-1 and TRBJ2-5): KAGVTQTPRYLIKTRGQQVTLSCSPISGHRSVSWYQQTPGQGLQFLFEYFSETQRNKGNFPGRFSGRQFSNSRSEMNVSTLELGDSALYLCASSPSGQETQYFGPGTRLLVL.